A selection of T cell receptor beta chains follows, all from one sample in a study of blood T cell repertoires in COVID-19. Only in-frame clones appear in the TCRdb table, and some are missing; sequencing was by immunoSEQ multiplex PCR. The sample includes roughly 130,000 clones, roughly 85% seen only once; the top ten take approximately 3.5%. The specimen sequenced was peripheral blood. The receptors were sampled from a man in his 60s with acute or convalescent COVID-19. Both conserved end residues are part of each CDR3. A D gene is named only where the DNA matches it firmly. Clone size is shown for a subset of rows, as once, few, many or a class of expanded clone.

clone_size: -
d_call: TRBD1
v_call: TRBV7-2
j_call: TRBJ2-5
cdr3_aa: CASSLGQGYQETQYF
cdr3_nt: TGTGCCAGCAGTTTGGGACAGGGGTACCAAGAGACCCAGTACTTC

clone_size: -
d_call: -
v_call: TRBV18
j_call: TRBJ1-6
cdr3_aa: CASSPGQYNSPLHF
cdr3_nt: TGTGCCAGCTCACCAGGACAGTATAATTCACCCCTCCACTTT

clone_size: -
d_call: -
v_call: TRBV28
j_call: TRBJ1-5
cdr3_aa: CASSLVQPQHF
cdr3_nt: TGTGCCAGCAGTTTAGTACAGCCCCAGCATTTT

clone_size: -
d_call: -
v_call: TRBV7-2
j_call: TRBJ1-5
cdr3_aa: CASSLNPRGKPQHF
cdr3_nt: TGTGCCAGCAGCCTAAACCCTCGGGGGAAGCCCCAGCATTTT

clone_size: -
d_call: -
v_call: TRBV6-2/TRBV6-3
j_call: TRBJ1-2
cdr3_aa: CASSYRQGKSGYTF
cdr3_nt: TGTGCCAGCAGTTACCGCCAGGGGAAATCGGGCTACACCTTC

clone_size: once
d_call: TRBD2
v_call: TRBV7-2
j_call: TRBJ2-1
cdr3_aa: CASSLTSGRVSEQFF
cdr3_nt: TGTGCCAGCAGCTTAACTAGCGGGAGAGTATCTGAGCAGTTCTTC

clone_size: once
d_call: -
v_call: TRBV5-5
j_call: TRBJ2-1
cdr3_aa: CASSDLASNEQFF
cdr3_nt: TGTGCCAGCAGCGACCTAGCGAGCAATGAGCAGTTCTTC

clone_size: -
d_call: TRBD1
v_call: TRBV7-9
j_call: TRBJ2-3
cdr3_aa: CASSSTGGRDTQYF
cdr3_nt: TGTGCCAGCAGTTCCACAGGGGGCCGAGATACGCAGTATTTT

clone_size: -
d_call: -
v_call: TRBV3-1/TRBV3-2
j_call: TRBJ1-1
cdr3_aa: CASSREDRNTEAFF
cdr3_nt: TGTGCCAGCAGCCGCGAAGACAGGAACACTGAAGCTTTCTTT

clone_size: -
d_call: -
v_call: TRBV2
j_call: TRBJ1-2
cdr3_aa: CASSEGGVGYGYTF
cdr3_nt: TGTGCCAGCAGTGAGGGGGGGGTAGGCTATGGCTACACCTTC

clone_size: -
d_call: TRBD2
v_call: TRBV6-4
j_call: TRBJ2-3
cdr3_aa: CASSVQPHPLSGASTDTQYF
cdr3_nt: TGTGCCAGCAGTGTCCAACCCCACCCCCTTAGCGGGGCTAGCACAGATACGCAGTATTTT

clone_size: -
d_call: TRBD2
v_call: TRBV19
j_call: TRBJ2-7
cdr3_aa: CASGRTRGGEQYF
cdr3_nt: TGTGCCAGCGGGAGGACAAGGGGAGGAGAGCAGTACTTC

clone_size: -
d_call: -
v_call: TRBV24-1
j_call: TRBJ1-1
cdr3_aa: CATGTAHEAFF
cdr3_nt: TGTGCCACCGGGACTGCTCATGAAGCTTTCTTT

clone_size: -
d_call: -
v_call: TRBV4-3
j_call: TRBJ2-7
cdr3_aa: CASSQDVVSYEQYF
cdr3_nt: TGCGCCAGCAGCCAAGATGTGGTCAGCTACGAGCAGTACTTC

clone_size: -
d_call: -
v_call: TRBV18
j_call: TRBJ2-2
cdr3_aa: CASAKGAGQNTGELFF
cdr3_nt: TGTGCCAGCGCCAAGGGTGCGGGCCAGAACACCGGGGAGCTGTTTTTT

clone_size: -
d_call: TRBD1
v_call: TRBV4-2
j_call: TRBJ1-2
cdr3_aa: CASSRETGGNYGYTF
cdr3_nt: TGTGCCAGCAGCCGAGAAACAGGGGGAAATTATGGCTACACCTTC

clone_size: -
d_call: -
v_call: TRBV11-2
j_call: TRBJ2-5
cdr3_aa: CASSLDPGAGETQYF
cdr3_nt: TGTGCCAGCAGCTTAGATCCCGGGGCGGGGGAGACCCAGTACTTC

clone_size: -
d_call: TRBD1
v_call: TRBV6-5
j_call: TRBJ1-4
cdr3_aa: CAGQGGANEKLFF
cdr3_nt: TGTGCCGGACAGGGGGGTGCTAATGAAAAACTGTTTTTT

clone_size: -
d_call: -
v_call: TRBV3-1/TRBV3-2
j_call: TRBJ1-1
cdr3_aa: CASSQEGGGTFF
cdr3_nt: TGTGCCAGCAGCCAAGAAGGGGGAGGGACTTTCTTT

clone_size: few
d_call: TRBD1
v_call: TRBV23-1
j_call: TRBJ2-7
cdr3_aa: CASYTGWGQGNYEQYF
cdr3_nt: TGCGCCAGCTATACGGGGTGGGGACAGGGTAATTACGAGCAGTACTTC

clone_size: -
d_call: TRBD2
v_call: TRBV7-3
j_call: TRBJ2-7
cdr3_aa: CASSLSGTSGYEQYF
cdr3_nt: TGTGCCAGCAGCTTATCTGGGACTAGCGGGTACGAGCAGTACTTC

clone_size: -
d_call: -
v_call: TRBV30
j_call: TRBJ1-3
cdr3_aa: CASPDGSSGNTIYF
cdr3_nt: TGTGCCTCCCCGGACGGGAGCTCTGGAAACACCATATATTTT